Given below is one T cell receptor (beta chain) in context. This clonotype was counted ten times or more. Its cognate antigen has yet to be identified. No qualities accompany the bases; no much larger clone lies one base away. This sample is part of a study of blood T cells in healthy people across ages (dated by TCRdb to between 2014 and 2017). Turning to the overall study: In model experiments, template switching captured about one uniquely barcoded TCR beta cDNA molecule for every two T cells. Donors of different ages were randomly distributed across sequencing lanes to avoid experimental bias. The donors were divided into four age groups: young (average approximately 17 years), middle-aged (approximately 39), aged (approximately 62) and long-lived (nearly 85). The study measured age-related changes in TCR beta repertoire diversity using deep sequencing normalized with unique cDNA molecular identifiers. The study analyzed two additional independent replicas of 1 million unique cDNA reads from the same blood draw for two donors, one aged 18 to 29 and one aged 80 or older. Results the study describes overall, beyond this receptor: Because the CMV infection status of the donors was unknown, age-related changes in expanded clonotypes may potentially have been confounded. Since profiling was done on bulk unsorted PBMCs, naive and antigen-experienced compartments could not be conclusively compared. Estimates of total diversity based on one million sequenced T cells were considered lower bounds and underestimates. Observed TCR beta diversity correlated strongly with the percentage of naive T cells measured by flow cytometry. Compared with the aged group, the long-lived group had more naive CD4+ T cells, fewer expanded clones and increased TCR diversity, suggesting age selection. As age increased, observed TCR beta diversity per million T cells dropped in a roughly linear way, and a significant reduction was already evident by age 40.

CDR1 and CDR2 were assigned from the germline V gene (reference sequence) as GTSNPN and SVGIG. Including cysteine and phenylalanine, the CDR3 has 14 amino acids. Kept here is only the CDR3 DNA, which spans 42 bases and is read in frame from base 1. V and J are trimmed by 0 bases and 2 bases, and the gene matches miss 3 bases of the junction. Systemically healthy Caucasian individuals from Russia, 35 to 50 in total and aged roughly 6 to 95 years, were included as donors. Roughly 9 milliliters of peripheral blood were drawn from each donor into EDTA-treated Vacutainer tubes. Ficoll-Paque density-gradient centrifugation was used to isolate PBMCs, with at least 6.5 million per sample. Total RNA was extracted from PBMCs with Trizol reagent, with at least 5 micrograms obtained per sample. Naive CD45RAhigh/CD27high T cell percentages were measured by flow cytometry on a PBMC aliquot from every donor. The method was 5' RACE. Sequencing used an Illumina HiSeq 2500. A second PCR of about 7 to 12 cycles was run with a J-beta primer mix and a sample-barcoded 5' primer. A unique molecular identifier was introduced onto each TCR beta cDNA molecule by a template-switch 5' adaptor carrying 12 random nucleotides. At least 2.5 million CDR3-containing paired-end reads were obtained from each sample. First-strand cDNA synthesis was performed from all RNA using the Mint cDNA synthesis kit, with priming by a TRBC-specific oligonucleotide. Following uracil-DNA glycosylase treatment, a first 18-cycle PCR with universal primers M1SS and BC2_uni_R was performed on all cDNA. The authors' pipeline ran thus. Normalization of each sample was performed by random selection of 1 million high-quality reads, each carrying a distinct molecular identifier. Reads with shared molecular identifiers were discarded instead of being binned into consensus sequences. CDR3 identification, clonotype clustering and error correction used MiTCR with a Q25 quality threshold and the strictest error-elimination algorithm. Lower-bound total TCR beta diversity was estimated with a nonparametric unseen species model using Euler transformation. TCRdb reprocessed the public reads (quality trimming at Q25 with fastp, clone calling with MiXCR) and kept in-frame beta chains. A single entry per CDR3 protein holds the most common genes and DNA from its merged rows. These V and J calls derive from TCRdb rather than the authors' analysis. This sample lists around 870,000 distinct CDR3 sequences; 25% to 30% were detected once. The ten largest make up roughly 17% of the sample.

The sample taken for sequencing was blood. This TCR came from a woman older than 75 in good health. Here the chain combines TRBV30 and TRBJ2-7; TRBD2 agrees with 8 junctional bases. This receptor carries the CDR3 CAWSVLAGPYEQYF. The sequenced DNA is TGTGCCTGGAGTGTCCTAGCGGGCCCCTACGAGCAGTACTTC.